These 6 T cell receptor beta chains share one sample of origin, sequenced in a study of blood T cell repertoires in COVID-19. Sequencing was performed with immunoSEQ multiplex PCR; in TCRdb, only in-frame clones are kept and a portion is missing. This table has over 130,000 clones, 84% appearing once. What was sequenced was PBMCs or T cells enriched from blood (not recorded which). These TCRs come from a man between 45 and 60 years old in a cohort exposed to, infected with or recovered from COVID-19 (not recorded which).

The V gene is TRBV25-1, the J gene TRBJ1-5, with D hard to call. Trimming took 6 bases from V and 1 from J, leaving 4 bases between them. The CDR3 is made up of 12 amino acids. CDR1 MGHDK and CDR2 SYGVNS come from the germline V gene. Here the CDR3 DNA reads TGTGCCAGCAGCCGGAGCAATCAGCCCCAGCATTTT. Its protein is CASSRSNQPQHF. Supplemented by reference TRBV25-1 and TRBJ1-5, the full variable domain reads EADIYQTPRYLVIGTGKKITLECSQTMGHDKMYWYQQDPGMELHLIHYSYGVNSTEKGDLSSESTVSRIRTEHFPLTLESARPSHTSQYLCASSRSNQPQHFGDGTRLSIL.

The genes are TRBV11-2 and TRBJ2-6; the D gene is possibly TRBD2 (6 bases). The germline V gene has CDR1 SGHAT and CDR2 FQNNGV. The length of the CDR3 is 16 residues. The V end was cut by 5 bases, the J end by 3 bases, with 14 bases between. CDR3 protein: CASSRGTGGGANVLTF. Written as DNA, the CDR3 is TGTGCCAGCAGCCGCGGCACCGGGGGTGGGGCCAACGTCCTGACTTTC.

V usage is TRBV6-2 or TRBV6-3 and J usage is TRBJ1-1; D possibly corresponds to TRBD1 (5 bases). V was cut by 4 bases and J by 1 base, with 10 bases left in between. There are 14 residues in the CDR3. CDR1 and CDR2 (germline): MNHEY, SVGEGT. The CDR3 loop reads CASSWGRQNTEAFF. CDR3 bases: TGTGCCAGCAGTTGGGGCCGCCAGAACACTGAAGCTTTCTTT.

V usage is TRBV4-1 and J usage is TRBJ2-7, with 11 positions matching TRBD1. Trimming removed 3 bases from V and 6 bases from J; junction bases left unmatched: 10. CDR3 length equals 16 residues. Germline lookup yields CDR1 MGHRA and CDR2 YSYEKL. The CDR3 loop reads CASSHNPGQGAGEQYF. CDR3 DNA: TGCGCCAGCAGCCACAATCCCGGACAGGGGGCAGGCGAGCAGTACTTC.

The chain uses TRBV7-2 and TRBJ1-2; 9 bases agree with TRBD1. Germline V gives CDR1 SGHTA, CDR2 FQGNSA. V lost 1 base, J lost 4 bases, and 1 base stayed unmatched. The CDR3 extends over 14 amino acids. The CDR3 region has the DNA TGTGCCAGCAGCTTAGGGACAGGGGCCTATGGCTACACCTTC. This translates into CASSLGTGAYGYTF.

The chain joins TRBV5-1 to TRBJ2-7, with TRBD2 identical over 8 bases. After removal of 6 bases from V and 5 bases from J, the junction contained 13 bases not matched to a gene. The CDR3 is 15 amino acids. Germline CDR1 reads SGHRS; CDR2 reads YFSETQ. CDR3 coding DNA: TGCGCCAGCACCCCCCCGGGACTAGGTACCAACGAGCAGTACTTC. Its protein product is CASTPPGLGTNEQYF. The whole variable domain, remainder taken from reference TRBV5-1 and TRBJ2-7, is KAGVTQTPRYLIKTRGQQVTLSCSPISGHRSVSWYQQTPGQGLQFLFEYFSETQRNKGNFPGRFSGRQFSNSRSEMNVSTLELGDSALYLCASTPPGLGTNEQYFGPGTRLTVT.